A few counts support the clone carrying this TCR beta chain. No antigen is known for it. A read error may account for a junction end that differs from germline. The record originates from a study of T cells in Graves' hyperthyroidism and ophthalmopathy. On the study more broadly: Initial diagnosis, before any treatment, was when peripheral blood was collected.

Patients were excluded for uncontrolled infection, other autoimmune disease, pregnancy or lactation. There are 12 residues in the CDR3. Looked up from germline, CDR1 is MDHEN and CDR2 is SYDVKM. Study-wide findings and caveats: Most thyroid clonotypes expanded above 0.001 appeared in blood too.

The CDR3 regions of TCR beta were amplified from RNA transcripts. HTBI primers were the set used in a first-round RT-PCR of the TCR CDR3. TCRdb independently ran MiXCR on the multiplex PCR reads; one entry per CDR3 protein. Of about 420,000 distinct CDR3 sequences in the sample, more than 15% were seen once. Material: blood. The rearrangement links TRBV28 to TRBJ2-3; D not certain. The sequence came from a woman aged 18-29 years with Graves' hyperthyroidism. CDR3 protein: CDSSLSTDTQYF. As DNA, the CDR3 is TGTGACAGCAGTTTAAGCACAGATACGCAGTATTTT.